This T cell receptor beta chain was retrieved from a study of blood T cell repertoires in COVID-19 (dated by TCRdb to 2020 to 2021). At the level of the whole study: The collaborator samples originated in the United States, Italy and Spain and spanned the acute and convalescent phases of COVID-19. The prospective study material was composed of cDNA or gDNA derived from T cells, B-cell-depleted T cells, or PBMCs. The dataset comprised deeply sampled blood TCRbeta repertoires from subjects exposed to, actively infected with, or recovered from COVID-19. The repertoires were made available in a free public database intended to serve as a resource for research on the immune response to SARS-CoV-2. The samples were drawn from two sources: the first 160 participants of the ongoing ImmuneRACE study, and 950 to 1,500 subjects contributed by 6 global collaborators. A de-identified subject ID, COVID-19 status, age in years and sex were almost always included in the sample metadata. HLA class I and class II types, where available, came from metadata supplied by the sample provider rather than from assay-based typing. On the study overall, not on this receptor specifically: How much clinical and demographic metadata was included differed by source and by participant, and the metadata was provided uncurated.

Collaborating institutions collected whole blood in K2EDTA tubes following their own protocols. For TCRbeta analysis, collaborators shipped samples in one of three forms: frozen whole blood, isolated PBMCs, or DNA extracted from either of those sample types. CDR1 MNHEY and CDR2 SVGAGI are derived from the germline V gene. V lost 6 bases and J lost 4 bases, and the count of bases not matched to a germline gene is 7. Including the terminal cysteine and phenylalanine, the CDR3 comprises 15 residues. CDR3 DNA is the only sequence kept; it has 45 bases, read in frame from the first base. This clone was counted between two and nine times. Its antigen is not yet known. No much larger clone is present one base from it, and per-base qualities are unavailable. TCRbeta CDR3 regions were amplified from genomic DNA using the immunoSEQ Assay, a bias-controlled multiplex PCR. Turning to the authors' computational methods: The number of nucleated cells in each sample was estimated by amplification of reference gene primers within the assay. To quantify the absolute abundance of each unique TCRbeta CDR3 rearrangement, sequence reads were collapsed and filtered. For each sample, productive Simpson clonality was calculated by taking the square root of Simpson's diversity index across productive rearrangements. TCRdb took over this immuneACCESS table, retaining in-frame rearrangements with V and J assigned. Such tables are incomplete; in checked studies, under half of the missing clones stem from an unresolved V gene, and the remainder is unexplained. Clone size and V and J calls were adopted from that table, with D and trimming inferred from the DNA. The sample table contains a few hundred thousand clones; only one count was recorded for around nine tenths of them. About 3.9% of the sample rests with the top ten.

The source is a woman in her forties or fifties with active or convalescent COVID-19. Sequencing input: peripheral blood. The receptor chain draws on TRBV6-5 and TRBJ2-7, and TRBD1 aligns with 12 junction nucleotides. The CDR3 region reads CASSDRDRGQYEQYF. The nucleotides are TGTGCCAGCAGCGATCGGGACAGGGGGCAATACGAGCAGTACTTC.